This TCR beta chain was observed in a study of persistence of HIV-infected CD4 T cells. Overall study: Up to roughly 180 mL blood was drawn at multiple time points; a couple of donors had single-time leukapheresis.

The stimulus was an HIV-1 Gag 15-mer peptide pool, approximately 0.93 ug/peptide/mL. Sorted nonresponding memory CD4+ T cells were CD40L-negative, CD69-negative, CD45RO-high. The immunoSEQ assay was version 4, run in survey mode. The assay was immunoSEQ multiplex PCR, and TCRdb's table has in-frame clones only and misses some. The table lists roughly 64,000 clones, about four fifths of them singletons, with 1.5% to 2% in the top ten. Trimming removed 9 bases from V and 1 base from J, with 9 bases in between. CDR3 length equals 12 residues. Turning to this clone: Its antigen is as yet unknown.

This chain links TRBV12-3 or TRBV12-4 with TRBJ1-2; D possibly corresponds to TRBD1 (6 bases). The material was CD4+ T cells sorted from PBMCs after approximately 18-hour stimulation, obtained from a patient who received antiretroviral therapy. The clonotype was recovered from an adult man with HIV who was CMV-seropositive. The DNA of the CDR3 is TGTGCCAGTTACAGGGTTAACTATGGCTACACCTTC. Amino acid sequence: CASYRVNYGYTF.